The present TCR beta chain was sequenced within a study of beta chain features in type 1 diabetes. Study observations and caveats: Shortening that was moderate but significant affected the TCRB CDR3s of Type 1 diabetes patients in all four CD4+ subsets.

CDR1 and CDR2 (germline): KGHSH, LQKENI. This CDR3 spans 13 amino acids. V was pared by 6 bases and J by 8 bases, with 16 bases between. On this clone itself: Its antigen is not known.

Of the isolated RNA, all was reverse transcribed, and so the sequenced material was expressed TCRB transcripts. The assay was immunoSEQ multiplex PCR, and TCRdb's table has in-frame clones only and misses some. Of around 320,000 clones detected, 14% appear once; the ten largest clones hold approximately 7%. The clonotype comes from a man aged 25-45 years in good health. Material for sequencing was central memory CD4+ T cells from blood. The chain is built from TRBV18 and TRBJ1-2; D gene unclear. The CDR3 DNA is TGTGCCAGCTCCCCAGGCCGGGGAGGAGGCTACACCTTC. Translated: CASSPGRGGGYTF.